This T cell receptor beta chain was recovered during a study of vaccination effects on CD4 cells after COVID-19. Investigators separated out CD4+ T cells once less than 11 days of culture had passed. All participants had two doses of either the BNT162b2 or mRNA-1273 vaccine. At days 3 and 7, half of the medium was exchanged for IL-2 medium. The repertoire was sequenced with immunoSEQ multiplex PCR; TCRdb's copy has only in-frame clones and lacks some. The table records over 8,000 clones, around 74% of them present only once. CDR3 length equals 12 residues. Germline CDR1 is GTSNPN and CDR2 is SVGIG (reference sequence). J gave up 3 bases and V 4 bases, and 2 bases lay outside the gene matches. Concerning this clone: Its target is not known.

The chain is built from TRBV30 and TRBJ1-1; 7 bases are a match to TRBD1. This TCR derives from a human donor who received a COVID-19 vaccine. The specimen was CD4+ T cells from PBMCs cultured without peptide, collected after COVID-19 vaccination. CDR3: CAWTGGDTEAFF. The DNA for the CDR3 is TGTGCCTGGACAGGGGGGGACACTGAAGCTTTCTTT. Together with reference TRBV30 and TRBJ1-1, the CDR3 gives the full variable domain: SQTIHQWPATLVQPVGSPLSLECTVEGTSNPNLYWYRQAAGRGLQLLFYSVGIGQISSEVPQNLSASRPQDRQFILSSKKLLLSDSGFYLCAWTGGDTEAFFGQGTRLTVV.